Shown below are 19 T cell receptor beta chains from a single sample sequenced in a study of cytomegalovirus exposure and HLA in healthy donors. A multiplex PCR was run with 60 Vbeta primers and 13 Jbeta primers. Assay: immunoSEQ multiplex PCR; the TCRdb copy retains only in-frame clones and omits some. The table lists around 150,000 clones, approximately 80% of them singletons. What was sequenced was PBMCs. These receptors all come from a man under 40 in good health and CMV-seronegative.

The rearrangement links TRBV6-1 to TRBJ2-7, with 10 bases that match TRBD1. This CDR3 is built from 17 residues. V shed 1 base and J 4 bases; nucleotides not matched to a gene: 10. Germline loops: CDR1 MNHNS, CDR2 SASEGT. The CDR3, as DNA: TGTGCCAGCAGTGAAGATATGTGGGACAGGGGCAATTACGAGCAGTACTTC. Its protein product is CASSEDMWDRGNYEQYF.

This clone was picked up a small number of times. This chain connects TRBV5-4 to TRBJ2-2; weak D call: TRBD2 (5 bases). V was cut by 7 bases and J by 8 bases, with 15 bases left in between. This CDR3 has 13 residues. Germline V gene data show CDR1 as SGHNT and CDR2 as YYREEE (reference sequence). CDR3 sequence: CASSPAGWGELFF. The CDR3 DNA reads TGTGCCAGCTCCCCTGCGGGCTGGGGGGAGCTGTTTTTT.

This clone came up once. This sequence joins TRBV18 and TRBJ2-7; no clear D gene. With 6 bases removed from V and 0 bases from J, the gap between germline ends came to 9 bases. Germline V gene sequence: CDR1 KGHSH, CDR2 LQKENI. This CDR3 spans 13 amino acids. The CDR3 loop reads CASSPGSSYEQYF. CDR3 nucleotide sequence: TGTGCCAGCTCGCCCGGGTCCTCCTACGAGCAGTACTTC. Full variable domain (missing parts from reference TRBV18 and TRBJ2-7): NAGVMQNPRHLVRRRGQEARLRCSPMKGHSHVYWYRQLPEEGLKFMVYLQKENIIDESGMPKERFSAEFPKEGPSILRIQQVVRGDSAAYFCASSPGSSYEQYFGPGTRLTVT.

The chain recombines TRBV5-1 with TRBJ1-4, with TRBD1 identical over 8 bases. Germline-derived CDR1 and CDR2 are SGHRS and YFSETQ. V was clipped by 2 bases and J by 7 bases; unmatched bases: 4. CDR3 length equals 14 residues. CDR3 sequence reads: CASSFGQGREKLFF. CDR3 in DNA: TGCGCCAGCAGCTTCGGACAGGGTCGTGAAAAACTGTTTTTT.

The V and J genes are TRBV19 and TRBJ2-5, with TRBD1 as a possible D gene (5 bases). CDR1 LNHDA and CDR2 SQIVND come from the germline V gene (reference sequence). CDR3 size: 14 residues. Trimming took 3 bases from V and 3 from J, leaving 11 bases between them. DNA of the CDR3: TGTGCCAGTAGTATCTCCAACAGGAAAGAGACCCAGTACTTC. It is translated as CASSISNRKETQYF.

The chain recombines TRBV5-6 with TRBJ2-3; 9 nucleotides agree with TRBD2. This CDR3 is built from 15 residues. With V trimmed by 0 bases and J by 6 bases, 5 bases remained unmatched. Germline CDR1 and CDR2: SGHDT and YYEEEE. For the CDR3, the DNA is TGTGCCAGCAGCTTGGTTTTAGCGGGAGCTGATACGCAGTATTTT. This gives the protein CASSLVLAGADTQYF. Based on the CDR3 plus reference TRBV5-6 and TRBJ2-3, the full variable domain is DAGVTQSPTHLIKTRGQQVTLRCSPKSGHDTVSWYQQALGQGPQFIFQYYEEEERQRGNFPDRFSGHQFPNYSSELNVNALLLGDSALYLCASSLVLAGADTQYFGPGTRLTVL.

This clone was seen a single time. V usage is TRBV27 and J usage is TRBJ2-7; the D gene is possibly TRBD1 (5 bases). The length of the CDR3 is 16 residues. Germline CDR1 and CDR2: MNHEY and SMNVEV (reference sequence). Trimming took off 2 bases at V and 4 bases at J, with 18 bases between the two ends. The CDR3 DNA reads as TGTGCCAGCAGTTTAGGTCAGGGAATTGCGTTGTACGAGCAGTACTTC. This translates into CASSLGQGIALYEQYF.

This chain connects TRBV21-1 to TRBJ1-1. TRBV21-1 is termed a pseudogene. This CDR3 has 12 residues. Written as DNA, the CDR3 is TGTGCCAGCAGCAGGAGGACGGATGAAGCTTTCTTT. Amino acids: CASSRRTDEAFF.

V is TRBV5-5 and J is TRBJ1-2, with 8 bases identical to TRBD1. With 4 bases clipped from V and 4 bases from J, the junction kept 9 bases outside the gene matches. The germline gives CDR1 SGHKS, CDR2 YYEKEE (reference sequence). The CDR3 runs 15 residues. The CDR3 sequence: CASSPPGQEGYGYTF. The CDR3 coding sequence is TGTGCCAGCAGCCCGCCGGGACAGGAGGGCTATGGCTACACCTTC.

This clone was counted a single time. This chain connects TRBV28 to TRBJ1-5, with D uncertain. There are 12 residues in the CDR3. V gave up 4 bases and J gave up 7 bases, with 8 bases separating them. Germline values: CDR1 MDHEN, CDR2 SYDVKM. CDR3 sequence reads: CASSWAEQPQHF. CDR3 nucleotides: TGTGCCAGCAGTTGGGCCGAACAGCCCCAGCATTTT. Full variable domain (rest looked up from reference TRBV28 and TRBJ1-5): DVKVTQSSRYLVKRTGEKVFLECVQDMDHENMFWYRQDPGLGLRLIYFSYDVKMKEKGDIPEGYSVSREKKERFSLILESASTNQTSMYLCASSWAEQPQHFGDGTRLSIL.

This sequence joins TRBV27 and TRBJ2-2, with D perhaps TRBD1 (5 bases). Trimming took off 7 bases at V and 6 bases at J, with 18 bases between the two ends. Per germline, CDR1 MNHEY and CDR2 SMNVEV (reference sequence). The CDR3 totals 15 residues. DNA of the CDR3: TGTGCCAGCACCGCGATGGAAAGGGGTGCCGGGGAGCTGTTTTTT. This codes for CASTAMERGAGELFF.

This rearrangement joins TRBV9 to TRBJ2-4; possibly TRBD2 for D (5 bases). The CDR3 totals 15 residues. The V end was cut by 3 bases, the J end by 0 bases, with 10 bases between. Per the germline V gene, CDR1 is SGDLS and CDR2 is YYNGEE. The CDR3 DNA sequence: TGTGCCAGCAGCGCGGAAGCGGTAGCCAAAAACATTCAGTACTTC. It yields the protein CASSAEAVAKNIQYF.

CDR3 protein: CASSPRQVSYNEQFF. The CDR3 nucleotides are TGTGCCAGCTCACCACGACAGGTCTCCTACAATGAGCAGTTCTTC. The rearrangement uses TRBV18 and TRBJ2-1; tentative D call: TRBD1 (6 bases). Trimming cost V 1 base and J 0 bases, with 7 bases left between them. The CDR3 runs to 15 residues. CDR1 and CDR2 (germline): KGHSH, LQKENI.

The chain has TRBV4-2 and TRBJ1-2; 8 bases are a match to TRBD1. CDR3 length: 17 amino acids. The germline V gene encodes CDR1 LGHNA and CDR2 YNFKEQ. V was clipped by 4 bases and J by 1 base; unmatched bases: 11. In DNA form, the CDR3 reads TGTGCCAGCAGCCCAAGGACAGGGAGCGGGGTTAACTATGGCTACACCTTC. Protein product: CASSPRTGSGVNYGYTF.

This clone was seen just once. This sequence joins TRBV18 and TRBJ2-3; D is ambiguous. The CDR3 sequence is 13 residues long. Germline V gives CDR1 KGHSH, CDR2 LQKENI. V was clipped by 2 bases and J by 2 bases, with 5 bases between them. CDR3 coding DNA: TGTGCCAGCTCACCAGCAGTCACAGATACGCAGTATTTT. Protein product: CASSPAVTDTQYF.

A note on this clone: The same CDR3 is also encoded by other DNA sequences in this sample. The chain links TRBV7-6 to TRBJ2-2, with 9 bases that match TRBD1. Germline-derived CDR1 and CDR2 are SGHVS and FNYEAQ. The CDR3 loop spans 15 amino acids. V was clipped by 5 bases and J by 5 bases; unmatched bases: 6. In DNA form, the CDR3 reads TGTGCCAGCAGCGAGTGGGACAGGGTTACCGGGGAGCTGTTTTTT. It encodes CASSEWDRVTGELFF. Looking up the rest from reference TRBV7-6 and TRBJ2-2 gives the full variable domain: GAGVSQSPRYKVTKRGQDVALRCDPISGHVSLYWYRQALGQGPEFLTYFNYEAQQDKSGLPNDRFSAERPEGSISTLTIQRTEQRDSAMYRCASSEWDRVTGELFFGEGSRLTVL.

The gene calls are TRBV7-3 and TRBJ2-5; D is possibly TRBD2 (6 bases). With 5 bases removed from V and 4 bases from J, the gap between germline ends came to 11 bases. This CDR3 spans 13 amino acids. Germline assignment: CDR1 SGHTA and CDR2 FQGTGA. The CDR3 nucleotides read TGTGCCAGCAGCCCTGCGGGAAGAGAGACCCAGTACTTC. Amino acids: CASSPAGRETQYF.

The V call is TRBV2, the J call TRBJ2-3, with a tentative D call TRBD2 (6 bases). Germline CDR1 and CDR2: SNHLY and FYNNEI. CDR3 length equals 15 residues. The V and J ends lost 3 bases and 2 bases respectively, with 12 bases between them. CDR3 region: CASSEGLAPTDTQYF. DNA of the CDR3: TGTGCCAGCAGTGAGGGGCTAGCGCCCACAGATACGCAGTATTTT.

This chain links TRBV7-2 with TRBJ2-3; TRBD2 matches 9 bases. The CDR3 covers 16 residues. With 1 base clipped from V and 3 bases from J, the junction kept 5 bases outside the gene matches. Per germline, CDR1 SGHTA and CDR2 FQGNSA. The CDR3 loop is CASSLVAGGLTDTQYF. The DNA of the CDR3 is TGTGCCAGCAGCTTAGTTGCGGGAGGGTTGACAGATACGCAGTATTTT.